This T cell receptor (beta chain) was identified during a study of cytomegalovirus exposure and HLA in healthy donors. Study-level results: Sequencing probably produced one cluster of sequence variants that were highly shared. TCR beta chains associated with HLA were, in a later analysis, more clonally expanded than equally common others. There were a few CMV-associated chains whose specificity for CMV antigens was confirmed in vitro.

In the PCR, 60 Vbeta and 13 Jbeta primers were used. The method was immunoSEQ multiplex PCR; TCRdb's version includes in-frame clones alone and lacks a portion of them. Reported are just under 65,000 clones; the ten largest clones contain approximately 15%. Among the donors, all were healthy bone marrow donors. Comment on this clone: Its antigen is still unknown.

Trimming cost V 6 bases and J 6 bases, with 9 bases left between them. Germline V CDR1 and CDR2: SNHLY, FYNNEI. This CDR3 is built from 11 residues. This clonotype was sampled from a boy aged 10-17 years in good health and CMV-seronegative. V is TRBV2 and J is TRBJ2-7; D not resolved. The sequenced sample consisted of PBMCs. DNA for the CDR3: TGTGCCAGCAGCACAAAAACCGAGCAGTACTTC. Residues: CASSTKTEQYF. The whole variable domain, remainder taken from reference TRBV2 and TRBJ2-7, is EPEVTQTPSHQVTQMGQEVILRCVPISNHLYFYWYRQILGQKVEFLVSFYNNEISEKSEIFDDQFSVERPDGSNFTLKIRSTKLEDSAMYFCASSTKTEQYFGPGTRLTVT.